The rows below give T cell receptor beta chains drawn from one sample of a study of patients and donors after allogeneic stem cell transplantation. TCRdb redid the calling of the RT-PCR reads with MiXCR, one entry per CDR3 protein. This table holds more than 150,000 distinct CDR3 sequences, around two fifths found once. Sequencing was performed on blood, either unsorted or a sorted T cell fraction (not recorded which). The origin of the receptors is a human donor who was either an allogeneic HSCT recipient or a stem cell or donor lymphocyte infusion donor (not recorded which). It is not recorded whose cells these are; they may come from a transplant donor. CDR3s include the opening cysteine and the closing phenylalanine or tryptophan. A D gene is named only where the DNA matches it firmly. Rows may omit the clone size; those that give it use once, few, many or a size class.

clone_size d_call j_call v_call cdr3_nt cdr3_aa
- - TRBJ2-7 TRBV5-1 TGCGCCAGCAGCGGGTCCCCCGCTGTCTCCTACGAGCAGTACTTC CASSGSPAVSYEQYF
- - TRBJ2-3 TRBV19 TGTGCCAGTAGCCGAGAACGGCGTCCAGATACGCAGTATTTT CASSRERRPDTQYF
- TRBD2 TRBJ2-7 TRBV2 TGTGCCAGCGGGGGGACTAGCTCCTACGAGCAGTACTTC CASGGTSSYEQYF
- - TRBJ1-1 TRBV4-3 TGCGCCAGCAGCCCCGGGGGAGACACTGAAGCTTTCTTT CASSPGGDTEAFF
- - TRBJ1-2 TRBV20-1 TGCAGTGCTAGTCCGGGCCCGGGGGGCTACACCTTC CSASPGPGGYTF
- - TRBJ2-7 TRBV21-1 TGTGCCAGCAGCCTAAAGGTAACTGCACACTACGAGCAGTACTTC CASSLKVTAHYEQYF
- - TRBJ1-5 TRBV19 TGTGCCAGTAGTATAGGGCGTCAGCCCCAGCATTTT CASSIGRQPQHF
- TRBD1 TRBJ2-7 TRBV3-1 TGTGCCAGCAGTGATCCGGGACAGGGAGGAGTCGAGCAGTACTTC CASSDPGQGGVEQYF
- TRBD2 TRBJ2-1 TRBV4-1 TGCGCCAGCAGCCAAGCCCTAGCGGGGAACAATGAGCAGTTCTTC CASSQALAGNNEQFF
- TRBD1 TRBJ1-4 TRBV12-3/TRBV12-4 TGTGCCAGCAGTTCCGGACAGGGACCTAATGAAAAACTGTTTTTT CASSSGQGPNEKLFF
- - TRBJ2-7 TRBV30 TGTGCCTGGAGTGAGGGAATCGACGAGCAGTACTTC CAWSEGIDEQYF
- - TRBJ2-7 TRBV13 TGTGCCAGCAGCCTTAGGGGGGCAGTACGCGAGCAGTACTTC CASSLRGAVREQYF
- - TRBJ1-1 TRBV6-5 TGTGCCAGCAGGATATGGGACGGAATGAACACTGAAGCTTTCTTT CASRIWDGMNTEAFF
- TRBD1 TRBJ1-5 TRBV7-2 TGTGCCAGCAGCTTAGGGACAGGGGTTTGGAGAGGCAATCAGCCCCAGCATTTT CASSLGTGVWRGNQPQHF
few - TRBJ1-2 TRBV19 TGTGCCACCGATCTTGAACAGGGAAGGTCTCGCGCCTTC CATDLEQGRSRAF
- - TRBJ1-1 TRBV15 TGTGCCACCAGCAGAGATATGATGAACACTGAAGCTTTCTTT CATSRDMMNTEAFF
- - TRBJ2-3 TRBV9 TGTGCCAGCAGCCCAATAAGCGGAGTCGGGGCAGATACGCAGTATTTT CASSPISGVGADTQYF
- - TRBJ2-2 TRBV12-3/TRBV12-4 TGTGCCAGCAGTTCAGGGGACACCGGGGAGCTGTTTTTT CASSSGDTGELFF
many - TRBJ1-1 TRBV5-1 TGCGCCAGCAGCTTGGAGGGCCCTAACACTGAAGCTTTCTTT CASSLEGPNTEAFF
few - TRBJ2-1 TRBV10-3 TGTGCCATCAGTGAGCGGGGCTCCTACAATGAGCAGTTCTTC CAISERGSYNEQFF
few - TRBJ1-6 TRBV5-1 TGCGCCAGCAGCTCCGGACAGAGTAATTCACCCCTCCACTTT CASSSGQSNSPLHF
- - TRBJ2-5 TRBV21-1 TGTGCCAGCACCAAGTGGGGTCCCGAGACCCAGTACTTC CASTKWGPETQYF